What follows are 14 T cell receptor beta chains derived from one specimen sequenced in a study of cytomegalovirus exposure and HLA in healthy donors (dated by TCRdb to about 2017). The protocol used for the library was the immunoSEQ multiplex PCR assay. For the multiplex PCR, a mixture combining 60 forward primers for TCR Vbeta segments and 13 reverse primers for TCR Jbeta segments was used. Drawn from immuneACCESS, this table holds only the in-frame rearrangements with V and J called that TCRdb kept. Clones are partly lost; checked studies trace under half to an unresolved V gene and leave the rest unexplained. The sample includes around 170,000 clones, with over 70% observed a single time. Clones ranked in the top ten supply under 7.5% of the sample. Sequencing input: PBMCs. The receptors were gathered from a man between 35 and 55 years old in good health and CMV-seronegative.

The gene calls are TRBV9 and TRBJ1-3; D is undetermined. This CDR3 comprises 12 residues. Per germline, CDR1 SGDLS and CDR2 YYNGEE. Trimming pared 4 bases from V and 8 bases from J, leaving 10 bases between. The CDR3 DNA reads TGTGCCAGCAGCCCCAACCGGGACACCATATATTTT. This gives the protein CASSPNRDTIYF. Based on the CDR3 plus reference TRBV9 and TRBJ1-3, the full variable domain is DSGVTQTPKHLITATGQRVTLRCSPRSGDLSVYWYQQSLDQGLQFLIQYYNGEERAKGNILERFSAQQFPDLHSELNLSSLELGDSALYFCASSPNRDTIYFGEGSWLTVV.

V is TRBV7-2 and J is TRBJ2-2; a weak D match, TRBD1 (5 bases). Germline CDR1 and CDR2: SGHTA and FQGNSA. Trimming removed 1 base at V and 4 bases at J, with 19 bases between. CDR3 length equals 18 residues. The CDR3 DNA follows: TGTGCCAGCAGCTTAGGGTCGGGTCAGGGCTACGGCACCGGGGAGCTGTTTTTT. It specifies CASSLGSGQGYGTGELFF.

The chain has TRBV4-1 and TRBJ1-4; 9 bases match TRBD1. Losses at the gene ends were 6 bases for V and 7 bases for J; bases not matched to a gene: 9. Germline V lookup: CDR1 MGHRA, CDR2 YSYEKL. The CDR3 is 15 residues long. The DNA for the CDR3 is TGCGCCAGCAGGCTAACAGGGGGCCGGGGTGAAAAACTGTTTTTT. Translation gives CASRLTGGRGEKLFF.

The chain recombines TRBV19 with TRBJ1-5; unclear D gene. The CDR3 is made up of 16 amino acids. CDR1 and CDR2 (germline): LNHDA, SQIVND (reference sequence). Trimming shortened V by 5 bases and J by 1 base, and 15 bases separated the two germline ends. CDR3 in amino acids: CASSRRREASNQPQHF. The DNA of the CDR3 is TGTGCCAGTAGTCGAAGGAGGGAAGCAAGCAATCAGCCCCAGCATTTT. The whole variable domain, filled in from reference TRBV19 and TRBJ1-5, reads DGGITQSPKYLFRKEGQNVTLSCEQNLNHDAMYWYRQDPGQGLRLIYYSQIVNDFQKGDIAEGYSVSREKKESFPLTVTSAQKNPTAFYLCASSRRREASNQPQHFGDGTRLSIL.

The CDR3 DNA reads TGCGCCAGCAGCTTTCGGACAGGGGGCTTGTCTGAAGCTTTCTTT. Its protein is CASSFRTGGLSEAFF. The J gene is TRBJ1-1, the V gene TRBV5-1, with TRBD1 matching over 11 bases. The ends lost 2 bases at V and 6 bases at J; junction bases unmatched: 6. The CDR3 has 15 residues. Germline V gene lookup returns CDR1 SGHRS and CDR2 YFSETQ.

A word on this clone: This sample also contains other DNA sequences that code for the same CDR3. The chain combines TRBV7-2 with TRBJ1-2; D is possibly TRBD1 (6 bases). V lost 5 bases to trimming and J lost 4 bases, with 11 bases between them. The CDR3 runs 13 residues. Germline-derived CDR1 and CDR2 are SGHTA and FQGNSA. The CDR3, as DNA: TGTGCCAGCAGCCCCGACAGGAGCTATGGCTACACCTTC. Its protein is CASSPDRSYGYTF.

V gene TRBV6-5 combines with J gene TRBJ2-7; tentatively, D is TRBD2 (6 bases). CDR3 length: 15 amino acids. Looked up from germline, CDR1 is MNHEY and CDR2 is SVGAGI. With 2 bases removed from V and 2 bases from J, the gap between germline ends came to 13 bases. Written as DNA, the CDR3 is TGTGCCAGCAGTTACGTGGTAGGGAGGACCTACGAGCAGTACTTC. It translates to CASSYVVGRTYEQYF.

This clone was observed a single time. The rearrangement links TRBV7-9 to TRBJ1-3; D gene ambiguous. The V end was cut by 4 bases, the J end by 0 bases, with 13 bases between. The CDR3 loop spans 16 amino acids. The germline gives CDR1 SEHNR, CDR2 FQNEAQ (reference sequence). The CDR3 DNA reads as TGTGCCAGCAGCTCCGGAGGCCTAAGCTCTGGAAACACCATATATTTT. Translation gives CASSSGGLSSGNTIYF.

This clone has only a few counts. The chain joins TRBV11-2 to TRBJ1-1, with 9 bases that match TRBD1. This CDR3 has 13 amino acids. Per germline, CDR1 SGHAT and CDR2 FQNNGV. The ends lost 5 bases at V and 10 bases at J; junction bases unmatched: 8. CDR3: CASSKDRGWGAFF. The CDR3 DNA reads TGTGCCAGCAGCAAGGACAGGGGTTGGGGAGCTTTCTTT.

The rearrangement uses TRBV7-9 and TRBJ2-5; perhaps TRBD2 as D (6 bases). Trimming pared 4 bases from V and 5 bases from J, leaving 17 bases between. CDR1 is SEHNR, CDR2 FQNEAQ, per germline (reference sequence). The CDR3 length is 15 residues. CDR3 DNA: TGTGCCAGCAGCTCCGGGGACTTCCCGGAGGAGACCCAGTACTTC. This sequence encodes CASSSGDFPEETQYF.

This chain links TRBV7-9 with TRBJ2-7, with 7 bases that match TRBD2. The CDR3 is made up of 14 amino acids. Losses at the gene ends were 1 base for V and 7 bases for J; bases not matched to a gene: 7. Germline V gene sequence: CDR1 SEHNR, CDR2 FQNEAQ (reference sequence). The CDR3: CASSLGSGINEQYF. The CDR3 region has the DNA TGTGCCAGCAGCTTAGGGAGCGGGATCAATGAGCAGTACTTC.

The CDR3 sequence is CASSPSGRPYNEQFF. CDR3 bases: TGTGCCAGCTCACCGAGCGGGAGGCCCTACAATGAGCAGTTCTTC. The chain recombines TRBV18 with TRBJ2-1; 9 nucleotides line up with TRBD2. The CDR3 has 15 amino acids. V was pared by 3 bases and J by 2 bases, with 2 bases of the junction left unmatched. Looked up from germline, CDR1 is KGHSH and CDR2 is LQKENI.

This chain joins TRBV14 and TRBJ2-3; D uncertain. CDR1 SGHDN and CDR2 FVKESK come from the germline V gene. V lost 0 bases and J 4 bases, leaving 17 bases between the germline ends. The CDR3 is 17 amino acids. CDR3: CASSQERRVRHPDTQYF. For the CDR3, the DNA is TGTGCCAGCAGCCAAGAAAGGAGAGTTCGGCACCCAGATACGCAGTATTTT.

The chain is built from TRBV7-9 and TRBJ2-1; TRBD1 agrees at 7 bases. From germline, CDR1 is SEHNR and CDR2 FQNEAQ (reference sequence). This CDR3 comprises 14 residues. V shed 4 bases and J 7 bases; nucleotides not matched to a gene: 7. The CDR3 region is CASSYRGVWNEQFF. Written as DNA, the CDR3 is TGTGCCAGCAGCTACAGGGGTGTCTGGAATGAGCAGTTCTTC.